Given below is one T cell receptor beta chain in context. Its antigen is unknown. The sample originates from a study of T cells in tuberculosis. Study information: In South Africa, adults with active tuberculosis were compared with IGRA-negative and latently infected IGRA-positive adolescents. General study points: Smaller distances to GMM-specific TCRs suggested their expansion in active tuberculosis. Shorter CDR3-alpha in active tuberculosis partly drove smaller distances.

Each clinical donor contributed on average about 92,000 T cells from unsorted cryopreserved PBMC. Clones were sequenced by immunoSEQ multiplex PCR, and TCRdb holds only the in-frame ones, with some missing. The sample lists around 35,000 clones; over 90% were seen once. The ends were cut back, 0 bases at V and 4 bases at J, with 13 bases in the middle. Germline V gene sequence: CDR1 SGHVS, CDR2 FNYEAQ. The CDR3 contains 16 residues. The chain carries TRBV7-6 and TRBJ1-3; the D gene is possibly TRBD1 (6 bases). Sequencing was done on a sample of PBMCs. This clonotype was sampled from a donor under 30 with latent tuberculosis or without tuberculosis infection. This CDR3 is CASSLARGESGNTIYF. The CDR3 DNA follows: TGTGCCAGCAGCTTAGCCAGGGGAGAGTCGGGAAACACCATATATTTT.